This T cell receptor beta chain was recovered during a study of blood T cell repertoires in COVID-19. Across the study: Nucleic acid was either cDNA or gDNA, and it came from T cells, B-cell-depleted T cells, or PBMCs.

J lost 2 bases, V lost 1 base, and 6 bases had no gene match. The CDR3 consists of 17 residues. Per germline, CDR1 SGHVS and CDR2 FQNEAQ. Assay: immunoSEQ multiplex PCR; the TCRdb copy retains only in-frame clones and omits some. The sample has around 470,000 clones, 89% seen once. J is TRBJ1-5 and V is TRBV7-8; 9 bases map to TRBD1. The sequencing sample was made of peripheral blood. This sequence was found in a man aged 18 to 35 with COVID-19, enrolled during active disease. The CDR3 here is CASSLGNRGRGNQPQHF. CDR3 DNA sequence: TGTGCCAGCAGCTTAGGAAACAGGGGGCGCGGCAATCAGCCCCAGCATTTT.